This TCR beta chain stems from a study of early T cells in non-severe SARS-CoV-2 infection. Study at large: The authors sequenced bulk RNA from unsorted whole blood, leaving chains unpaired.

TCRdb reprocessed the 5' RACE reads via MiXCR and lists one record per CDR3 protein. Of 37,000 or so distinct CDR3 sequences detected, about 6% appear once; the ten largest clones hold roughly 4.5%. V gave up 0 bases and J gave up 8 bases, with 11 bases separating them. CDR1 is MNHNS and CDR2 is SASEGT in the germline V gene. CDR3 length: 14 amino acids. This clonotype showed up many times. The sample was whole blood. This chain joins TRBV6-1 and TRBJ2-1; no clear D. This clonotype was sampled from an adult who was a healthcare worker with PCR-confirmed SARS-CoV-2 infection or an uninfected control (not recorded which). CDR3 coding DNA: TGTGCCAGCAGTGAAGCGCTAGGGCCCCATGAGCAGTTCTTC. It codes for CASSEALGPHEQFF.